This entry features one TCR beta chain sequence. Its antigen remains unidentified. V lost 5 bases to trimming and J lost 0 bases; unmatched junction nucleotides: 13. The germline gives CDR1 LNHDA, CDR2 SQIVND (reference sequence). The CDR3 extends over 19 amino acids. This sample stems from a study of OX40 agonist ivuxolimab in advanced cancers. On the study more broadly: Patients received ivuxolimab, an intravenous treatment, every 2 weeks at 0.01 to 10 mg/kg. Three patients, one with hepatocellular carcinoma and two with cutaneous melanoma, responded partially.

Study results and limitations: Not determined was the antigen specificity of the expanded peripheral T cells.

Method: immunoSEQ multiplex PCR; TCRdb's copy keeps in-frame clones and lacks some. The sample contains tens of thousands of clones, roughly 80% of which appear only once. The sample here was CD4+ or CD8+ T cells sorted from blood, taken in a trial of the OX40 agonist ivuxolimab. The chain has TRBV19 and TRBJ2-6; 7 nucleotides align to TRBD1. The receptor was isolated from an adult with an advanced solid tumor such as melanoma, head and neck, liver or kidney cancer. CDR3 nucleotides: TGTGCCAGTAGTGATCGGGGAAGGGGGCCCGACTCTGGGGCCAACGTCCTGACTTTC. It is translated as CASSDRGRGPDSGANVLTF. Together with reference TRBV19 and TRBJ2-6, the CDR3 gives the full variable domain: DGGITQSPKYLFRKEGQNVTLSCEQNLNHDAMYWYRQDPGQGLRLIYYSQIVNDFQKGDIAEGYSVSREKKESFPLTVTSAQKNPTAFYLCASSDRGRGPDSGANVLTFGAGSRLTVL.